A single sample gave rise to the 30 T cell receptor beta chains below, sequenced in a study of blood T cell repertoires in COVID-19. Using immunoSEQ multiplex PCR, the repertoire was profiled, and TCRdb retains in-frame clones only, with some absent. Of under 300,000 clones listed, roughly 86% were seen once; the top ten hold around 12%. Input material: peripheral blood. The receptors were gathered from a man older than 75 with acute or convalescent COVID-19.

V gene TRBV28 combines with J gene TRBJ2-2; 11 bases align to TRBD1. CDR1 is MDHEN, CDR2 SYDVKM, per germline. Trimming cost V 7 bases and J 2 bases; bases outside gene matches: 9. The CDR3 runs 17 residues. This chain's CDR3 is CASIQGGTGGNTGELFF. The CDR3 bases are TGTGCCAGCATCCAGGGGGGGACAGGGGGTAACACCGGGGAGCTGTTTTTT.

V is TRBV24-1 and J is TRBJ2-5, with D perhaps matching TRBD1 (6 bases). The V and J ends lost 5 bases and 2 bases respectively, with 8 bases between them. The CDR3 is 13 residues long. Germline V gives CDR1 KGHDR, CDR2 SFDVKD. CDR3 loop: CATSVTGQETQYF. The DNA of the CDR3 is TGTGCCACCAGTGTCACAGGGCAAGAGACCCAGTACTTC.

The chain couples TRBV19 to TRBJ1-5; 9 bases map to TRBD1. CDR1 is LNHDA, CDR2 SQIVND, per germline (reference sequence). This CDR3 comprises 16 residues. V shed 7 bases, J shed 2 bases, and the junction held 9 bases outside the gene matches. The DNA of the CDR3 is TGTGCCAGTACTCCAGGGCGGACAGGGGGCAATCAGCCCCAGCATTTT. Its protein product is CASTPGRTGGNQPQHF.

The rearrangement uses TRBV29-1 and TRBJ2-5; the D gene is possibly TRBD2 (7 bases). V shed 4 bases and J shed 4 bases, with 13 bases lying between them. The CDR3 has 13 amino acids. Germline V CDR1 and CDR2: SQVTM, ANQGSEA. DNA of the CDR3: TGCAGCGTTGGGGGGGGCGGCATAGAGACCCAGTACTTC. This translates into CSVGGGGIETQYF.

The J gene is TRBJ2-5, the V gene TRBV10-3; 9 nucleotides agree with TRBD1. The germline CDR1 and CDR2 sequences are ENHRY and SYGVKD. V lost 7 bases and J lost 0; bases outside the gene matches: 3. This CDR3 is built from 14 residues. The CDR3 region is CAITWDRDQETQYF. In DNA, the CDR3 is TGTGCCATCACATGGGACAGGGACCAAGAGACCCAGTACTTC.

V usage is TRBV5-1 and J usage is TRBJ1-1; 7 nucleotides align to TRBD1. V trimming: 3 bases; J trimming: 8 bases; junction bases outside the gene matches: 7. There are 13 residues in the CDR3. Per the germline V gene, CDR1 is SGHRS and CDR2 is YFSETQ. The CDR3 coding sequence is TGCGCCAGCAGCTCGCAGGGGGGCGGCGAAGCTTTCTTT. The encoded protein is CASSSQGGGEAFF. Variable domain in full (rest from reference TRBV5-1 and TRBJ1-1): KAGVTQTPRYLIKTRGQQVTLSCSPISGHRSVSWYQQTPGQGLQFLFEYFSETQRNKGNFPGRFSGRQFSNSRSEMNVSTLELGDSALYLCASSSQGGGEAFFGQGTRLTVV.

The CDR3 loop reads CASSDPSGGATGELFF. CDR3 coding DNA: TGTGCCAGCAGTGACCCCAGCGGGGGGGCGACCGGGGAGCTGTTTTTT. The chain employs TRBV2 and TRBJ2-2; 10 nucleotides agree with TRBD2. The junction had 6 bases not matched to a gene; V was cut back by 3 bases and J by 5 bases. CDR1 SNHLY and CDR2 FYNNEI come from the germline V gene. The CDR3 loop spans 16 amino acids.

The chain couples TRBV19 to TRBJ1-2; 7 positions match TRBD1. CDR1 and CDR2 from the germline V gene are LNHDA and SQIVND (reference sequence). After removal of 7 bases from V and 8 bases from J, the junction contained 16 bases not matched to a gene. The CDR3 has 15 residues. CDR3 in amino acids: CASNTPPTGADGYTF. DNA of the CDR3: TGTGCCAGTAACACCCCTCCTACAGGGGCCGACGGCTACACCTTC. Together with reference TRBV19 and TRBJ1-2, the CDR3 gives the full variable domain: DGGITQSPKYLFRKEGQNVTLSCEQNLNHDAMYWYRQDPGQGLRLIYYSQIVNDFQKGDIAEGYSVSREKKESFPLTVTSAQKNPTAFYLCASNTPPTGADGYTFGSGTRLTVV.

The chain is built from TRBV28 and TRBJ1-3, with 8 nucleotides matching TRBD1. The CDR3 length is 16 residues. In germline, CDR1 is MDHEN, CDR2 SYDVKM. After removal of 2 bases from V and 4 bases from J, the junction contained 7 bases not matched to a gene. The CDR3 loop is CASSLVQGAVGNTIYF. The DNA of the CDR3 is TGTGCCAGCAGTTTAGTTCAGGGGGCAGTGGGAAACACCATATATTTT.

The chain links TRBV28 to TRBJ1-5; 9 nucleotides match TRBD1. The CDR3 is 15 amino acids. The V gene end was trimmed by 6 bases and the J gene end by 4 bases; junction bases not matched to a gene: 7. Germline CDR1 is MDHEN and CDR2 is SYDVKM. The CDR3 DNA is TGTGCCAGCAGCATGCGGGGACAGGGTAATCAGCCCCAGCATTTT. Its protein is CASSMRGQGNQPQHF.

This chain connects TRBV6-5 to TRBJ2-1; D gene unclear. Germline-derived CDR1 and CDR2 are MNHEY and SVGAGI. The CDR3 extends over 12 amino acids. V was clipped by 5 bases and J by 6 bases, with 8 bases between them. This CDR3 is CASSKEFNEQFF. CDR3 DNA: TGTGCCAGCAGTAAGGAGTTCAATGAGCAGTTCTTC.

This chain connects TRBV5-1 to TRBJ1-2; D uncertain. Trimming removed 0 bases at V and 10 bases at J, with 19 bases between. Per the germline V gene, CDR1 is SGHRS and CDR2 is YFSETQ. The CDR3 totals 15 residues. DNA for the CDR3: TGCGCCAGCAGCTTGGTGTCAGAGACTATGGCGGACTACACCTTC. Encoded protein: CASSLVSETMADYTF.

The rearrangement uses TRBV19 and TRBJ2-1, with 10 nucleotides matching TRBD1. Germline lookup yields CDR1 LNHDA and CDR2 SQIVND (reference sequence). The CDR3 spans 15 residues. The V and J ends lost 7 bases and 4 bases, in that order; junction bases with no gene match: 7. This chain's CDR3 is CASTPRTGGYNEQFF. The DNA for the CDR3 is TGTGCCAGTACCCCACGGACAGGGGGTTACAATGAGCAGTTCTTC. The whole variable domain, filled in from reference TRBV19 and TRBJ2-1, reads DGGITQSPKYLFRKEGQNVTLSCEQNLNHDAMYWYRQDPGQGLRLIYYSQIVNDFQKGDIAEGYSVSREKKESFPLTVTSAQKNPTAFYLCASTPRTGGYNEQFFGPGTRLTVL.

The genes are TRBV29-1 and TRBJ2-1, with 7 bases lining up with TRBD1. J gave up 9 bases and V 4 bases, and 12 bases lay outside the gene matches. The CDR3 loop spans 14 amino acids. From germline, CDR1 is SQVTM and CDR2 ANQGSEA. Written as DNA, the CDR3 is TGCAGCGTTGGACAGGGTAGGGTCGCTCGTGAGCAGTTCTTC. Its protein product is CSVGQGRVAREQFF.

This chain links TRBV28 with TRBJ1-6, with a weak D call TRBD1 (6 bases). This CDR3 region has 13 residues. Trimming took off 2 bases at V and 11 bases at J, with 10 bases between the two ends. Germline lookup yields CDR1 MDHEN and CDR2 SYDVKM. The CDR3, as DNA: TGTGCCAGCAGTTTACCAGACAGGACACCCCTCCACTTT. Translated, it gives CASSLPDRTPLHF.

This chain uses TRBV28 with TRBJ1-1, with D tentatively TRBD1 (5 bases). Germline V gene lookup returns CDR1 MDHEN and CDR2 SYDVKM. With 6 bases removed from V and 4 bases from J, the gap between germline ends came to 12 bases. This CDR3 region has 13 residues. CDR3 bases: TGTGCCAGCAGCCGAGGCGGGGGCACTGAAGCTTTCTTT. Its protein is CASSRGGGTEAFF.

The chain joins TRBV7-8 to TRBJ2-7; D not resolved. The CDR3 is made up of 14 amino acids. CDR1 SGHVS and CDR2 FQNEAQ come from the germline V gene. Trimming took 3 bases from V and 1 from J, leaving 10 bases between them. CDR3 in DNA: TGTGCCAGCAGCTTGCGGTCTGGTTCCTACGAGCAGTACTTC. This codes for CASSLRSGSYEQYF.

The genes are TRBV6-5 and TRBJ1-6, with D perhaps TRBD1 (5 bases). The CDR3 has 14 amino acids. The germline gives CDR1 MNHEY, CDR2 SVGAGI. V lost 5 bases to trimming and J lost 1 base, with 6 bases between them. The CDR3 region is CASSQGSYNSPLHF. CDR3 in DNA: TGTGCCAGCAGTCAGGGATCCTATAATTCACCCCTCCACTTT.

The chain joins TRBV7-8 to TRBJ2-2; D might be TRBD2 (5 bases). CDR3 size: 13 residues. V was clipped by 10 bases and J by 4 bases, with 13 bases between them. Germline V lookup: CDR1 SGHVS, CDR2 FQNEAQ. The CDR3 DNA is TGTGCCACCAACTATGGAGGCACCGGGGAGCTGTTTTTT. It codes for CATNYGGTGELFF.

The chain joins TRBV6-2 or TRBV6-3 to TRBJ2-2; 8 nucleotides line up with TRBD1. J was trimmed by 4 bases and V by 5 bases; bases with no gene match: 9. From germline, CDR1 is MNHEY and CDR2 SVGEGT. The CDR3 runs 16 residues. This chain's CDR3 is CASSPRDRFGTGELFF. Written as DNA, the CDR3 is TGTGCCAGCAGTCCGCGGGACAGGTTTGGCACCGGGGAGCTGTTTTTT.

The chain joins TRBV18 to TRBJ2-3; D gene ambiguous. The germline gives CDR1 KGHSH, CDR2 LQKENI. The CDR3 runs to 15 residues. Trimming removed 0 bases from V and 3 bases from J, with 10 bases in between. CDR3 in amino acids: CASSPPLVRTDTQYF. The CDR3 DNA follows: TGTGCCAGCTCACCACCCTTAGTACGAACAGATACGCAGTATTTT. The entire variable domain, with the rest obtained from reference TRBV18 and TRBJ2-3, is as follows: NAGVMQNPRHLVRRRGQEARLRCSPMKGHSHVYWYRQLPEEGLKFMVYLQKENIIDESGMPKERFSAEFPKEGPSILRIQQVVRGDSAAYFCASSPPLVRTDTQYFGPGTRLTVL.

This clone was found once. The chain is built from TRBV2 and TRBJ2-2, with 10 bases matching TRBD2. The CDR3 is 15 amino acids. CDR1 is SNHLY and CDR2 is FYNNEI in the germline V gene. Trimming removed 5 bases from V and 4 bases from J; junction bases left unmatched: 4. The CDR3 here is CASSSGGAGTGELFF. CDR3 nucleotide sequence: TGTGCCAGCAGTAGCGGGGGGGCGGGCACCGGGGAGCTGTTTTTT.

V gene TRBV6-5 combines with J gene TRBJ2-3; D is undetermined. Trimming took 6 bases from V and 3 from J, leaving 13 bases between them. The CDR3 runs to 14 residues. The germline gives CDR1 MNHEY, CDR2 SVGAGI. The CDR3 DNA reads TGTGCCAGCAGCCACCCCGCCAGGACAGATACGCAGTATTTT. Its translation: CASSHPARTDTQYF.

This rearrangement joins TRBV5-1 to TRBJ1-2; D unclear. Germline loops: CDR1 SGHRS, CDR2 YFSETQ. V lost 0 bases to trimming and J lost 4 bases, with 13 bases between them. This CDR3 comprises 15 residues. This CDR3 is CASSLAGSIIYGYTF. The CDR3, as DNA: TGCGCCAGCAGCTTGGCCGGGTCAATCATCTATGGCTACACCTTC.

The CDR3 sequence: CASSPLTSVGETQYF. The DNA for the CDR3 is TGTGCCAGCAGCCCCCTGACTAGCGTTGGAGAGACCCAGTACTTC. The chain employs TRBV14 and TRBJ2-5; 8 nucleotides match TRBD2. The V segment lost 4 bases and the J segment 4 bases; nucleotides outside the gene matches: 8. The CDR3 contains 15 residues. Germline values: CDR1 SGHDN, CDR2 FVKESK.

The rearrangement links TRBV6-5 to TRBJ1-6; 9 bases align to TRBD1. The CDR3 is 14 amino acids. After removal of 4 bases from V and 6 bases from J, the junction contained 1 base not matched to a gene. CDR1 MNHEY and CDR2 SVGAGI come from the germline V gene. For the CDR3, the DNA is TGTGCCAGCAGTTGGACAGGGGTTAATTCACCCCTCCACTTT. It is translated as CASSWTGVNSPLHF.

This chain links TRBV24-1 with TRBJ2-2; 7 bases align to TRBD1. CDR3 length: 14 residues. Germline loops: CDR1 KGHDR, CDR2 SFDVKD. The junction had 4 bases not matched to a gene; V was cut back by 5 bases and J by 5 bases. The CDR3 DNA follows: TGTGCCACCAGTGGCCCGACAGGGACCGGGGAGCTGTTTTTT. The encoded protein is CATSGPTGTGELFF.

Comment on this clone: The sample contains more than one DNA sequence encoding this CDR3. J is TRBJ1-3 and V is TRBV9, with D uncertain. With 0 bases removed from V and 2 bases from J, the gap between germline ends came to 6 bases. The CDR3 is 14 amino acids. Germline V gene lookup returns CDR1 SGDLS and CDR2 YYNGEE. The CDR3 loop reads CASSVGGTGNTIYF. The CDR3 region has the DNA TGTGCCAGCAGCGTAGGCGGCACTGGAAACACCATATATTTT.

CDR3 protein: CASSYWQGRVNTEAFF. The CDR3 DNA follows: TGTGCCAGCAGCTATTGGCAGGGGAGGGTGAACACTGAAGCTTTCTTT. The chain joins TRBV14 to TRBJ1-1; D possibly corresponds to TRBD1 (6 bases). V was pared by 5 bases and J by 0 bases, with 16 bases between. CDR3 size: 16 residues. From germline, CDR1 is SGHDN and CDR2 FVKESK.

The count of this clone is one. This chain's CDR3 is CASSESGTGRRGYTF. CDR3 bases: TGCGCCAGCAGTGAGTCCGGGACAGGGAGACGTGGCTACACCTTC. This chain links TRBV10-1 with TRBJ1-2; TRBD1 matches 9 bases. Germline trimming cut 0 bases from V and 7 bases from J; bases unmatched to any gene: 6. CDR1 and CDR2 from the germline V gene are WNHNN and SYGVQD (reference sequence). The CDR3 length is 15 residues.